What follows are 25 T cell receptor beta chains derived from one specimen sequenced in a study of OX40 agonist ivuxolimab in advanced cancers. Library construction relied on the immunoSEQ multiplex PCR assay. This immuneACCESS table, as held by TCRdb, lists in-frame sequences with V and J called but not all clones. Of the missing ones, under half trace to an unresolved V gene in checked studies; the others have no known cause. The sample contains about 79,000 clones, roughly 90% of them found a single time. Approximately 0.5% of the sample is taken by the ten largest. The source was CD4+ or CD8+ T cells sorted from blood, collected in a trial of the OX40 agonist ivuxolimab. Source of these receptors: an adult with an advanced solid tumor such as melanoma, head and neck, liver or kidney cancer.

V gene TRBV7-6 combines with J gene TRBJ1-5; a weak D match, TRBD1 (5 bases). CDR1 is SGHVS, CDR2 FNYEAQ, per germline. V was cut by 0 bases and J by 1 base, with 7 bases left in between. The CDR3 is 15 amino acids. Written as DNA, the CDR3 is TGTGCCAGCAGCTTAGCAGGGGAAAGCAATCAGCCCCAGCATTTT. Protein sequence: CASSLAGESNQPQHF. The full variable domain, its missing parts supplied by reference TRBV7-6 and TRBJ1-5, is GAGVSQSPRYKVTKRGQDVALRCDPISGHVSLYWYRQALGQGPEFLTYFNYEAQQDKSGLPNDRFSAERPEGSISTLTIQRTEQRDSAMYRCASSLAGESNQPQHFGDGTRLSIL.

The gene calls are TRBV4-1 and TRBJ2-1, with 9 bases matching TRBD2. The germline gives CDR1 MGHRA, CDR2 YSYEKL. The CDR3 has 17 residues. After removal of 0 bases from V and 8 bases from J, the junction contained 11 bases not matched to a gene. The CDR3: CASSQERGASGKDEQFF. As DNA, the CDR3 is TGCGCCAGCAGCCAAGAGAGGGGCGCTAGCGGGAAGGATGAGCAGTTCTTC.

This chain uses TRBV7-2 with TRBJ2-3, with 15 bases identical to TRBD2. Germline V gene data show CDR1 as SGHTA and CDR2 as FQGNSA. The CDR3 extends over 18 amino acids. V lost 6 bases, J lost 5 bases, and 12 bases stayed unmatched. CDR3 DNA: TGTGCCAGCAGGGGATTACCTGGGGGACTAGCGGGAGGAGATACGCAGTATTTT. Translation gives CASRGLPGGLAGGDTQYF. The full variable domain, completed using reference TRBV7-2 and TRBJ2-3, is GAGVSQSPSNKVTEKGKDVELRCDPISGHTALYWYRQSLGQGLEFLIYFQGNSAPDKSGLPSDRFSAERTGGSVSTLTIQRTQQEDSAVYLCASRGLPGGLAGGDTQYFGPGTRLTVL.

CDR3 sequence: CASSSRFQETQYF. As DNA, the CDR3 is TGTGCCAGCAGCTCCCGCTTTCAAGAGACCCAGTACTTC. This chain uses TRBV11-3 with TRBJ2-5, with no clear D. Germline V gene lookup returns CDR1 SGHNT and CDR2 YENEEA. V was clipped by 4 bases and J by 2 bases, with 8 bases between them. The CDR3 length is 13 residues.

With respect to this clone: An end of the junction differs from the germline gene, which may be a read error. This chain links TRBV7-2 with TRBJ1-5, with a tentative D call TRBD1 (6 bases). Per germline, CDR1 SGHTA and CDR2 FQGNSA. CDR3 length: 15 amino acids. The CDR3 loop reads CASSLVVTGYQAQHF. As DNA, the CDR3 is TGTGCCAGCAGCTTAGTGGTCACAGGGTATCAGGCCCAGCATTTT. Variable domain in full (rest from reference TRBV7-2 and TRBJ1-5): GAGVSQSPSNKVTEKGKDVELRCDPISGHTALYWYRQSLGQGLEFLIYFQGNSAPDKSGLPSDRFSAERTGGSVSTLTIQRTQQEDSAVYLCASSLVVTGYQAQHFGDGTRLSIL.

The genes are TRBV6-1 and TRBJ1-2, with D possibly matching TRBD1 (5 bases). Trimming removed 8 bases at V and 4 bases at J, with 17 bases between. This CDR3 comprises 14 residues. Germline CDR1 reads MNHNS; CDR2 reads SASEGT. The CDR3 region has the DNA TGTGCCAGCGCGGGGGTCGGCGCGGGCTATGGCTACACCTTC. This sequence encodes CASAGVGAGYGYTF.

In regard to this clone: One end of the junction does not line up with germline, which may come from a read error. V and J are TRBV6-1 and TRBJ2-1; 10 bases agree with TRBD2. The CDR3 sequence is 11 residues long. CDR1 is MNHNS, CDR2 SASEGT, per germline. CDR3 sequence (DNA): TGTGCCAGCAGCGGACTAGCGGCTTGGCTCTTC. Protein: CASSGLAAWLF.

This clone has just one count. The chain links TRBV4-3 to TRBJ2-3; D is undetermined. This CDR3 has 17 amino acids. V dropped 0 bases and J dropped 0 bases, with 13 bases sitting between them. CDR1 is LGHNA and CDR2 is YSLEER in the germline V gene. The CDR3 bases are TGCGCCAGCAGCCAAGATCGCGGTGCCGCTAGCACAGATACGCAGTATTTT. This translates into CASSQDRGAASTDTQYF.

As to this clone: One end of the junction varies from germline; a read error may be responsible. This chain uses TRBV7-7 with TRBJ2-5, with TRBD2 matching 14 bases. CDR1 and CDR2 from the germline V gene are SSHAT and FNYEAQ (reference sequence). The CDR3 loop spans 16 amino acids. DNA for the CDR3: TGTGCTAGCAGCCCAGGGACTAGCGGGAGTGCGGAGACCCAGTACTTC. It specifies CASSPGTSGSAETQYF. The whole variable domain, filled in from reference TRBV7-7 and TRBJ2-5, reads GAGVSQSPRYKVTKRGQDVTLRCDPISSHATLYWYQQALGQGPEFLTYFNYEAQPDKSGLPSDRFSAERPEGSISTLTIQRTEQRDSAMYRCASSPGTSGSAETQYFGPGTRLLVL.

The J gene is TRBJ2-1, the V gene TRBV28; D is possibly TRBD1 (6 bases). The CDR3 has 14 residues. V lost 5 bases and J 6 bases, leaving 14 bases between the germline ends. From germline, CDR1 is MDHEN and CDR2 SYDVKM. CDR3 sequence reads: CASSRAGEVNEQFF. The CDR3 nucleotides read TGTGCCAGCAGTAGGGCAGGGGAAGTCAATGAGCAGTTCTTC.

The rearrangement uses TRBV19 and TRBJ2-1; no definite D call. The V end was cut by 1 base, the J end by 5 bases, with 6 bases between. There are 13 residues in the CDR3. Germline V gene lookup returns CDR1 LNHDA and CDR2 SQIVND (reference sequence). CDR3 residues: CASSIGTNNEQFF. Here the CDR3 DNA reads TGTGCCAGTAGTATAGGGACGAACAATGAGCAGTTCTTC.

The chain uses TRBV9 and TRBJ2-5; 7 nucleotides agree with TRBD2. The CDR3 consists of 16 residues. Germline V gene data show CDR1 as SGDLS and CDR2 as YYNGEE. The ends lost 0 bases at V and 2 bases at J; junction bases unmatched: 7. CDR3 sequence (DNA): TGTGCCAGCAGCGTAGCGGCGGGAGCTAGTCAAGAGACCCAGTACTTC. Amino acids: CASSVAAGASQETQYF.

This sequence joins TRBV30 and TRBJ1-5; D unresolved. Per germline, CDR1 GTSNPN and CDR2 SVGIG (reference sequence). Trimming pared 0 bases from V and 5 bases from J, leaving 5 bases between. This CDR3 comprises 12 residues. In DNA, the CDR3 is TGTGCCTGGAGTGTTACTTATCAGCCCCAGCATTTT. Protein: CAWSVTYQPQHF.

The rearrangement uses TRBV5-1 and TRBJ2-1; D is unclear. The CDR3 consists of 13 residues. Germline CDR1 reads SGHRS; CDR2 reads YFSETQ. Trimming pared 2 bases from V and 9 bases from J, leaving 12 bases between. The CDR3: CASSLGPTIEQFF. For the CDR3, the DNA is TGCGCCAGCAGCTTAGGACCGACCATTGAGCAGTTCTTC.

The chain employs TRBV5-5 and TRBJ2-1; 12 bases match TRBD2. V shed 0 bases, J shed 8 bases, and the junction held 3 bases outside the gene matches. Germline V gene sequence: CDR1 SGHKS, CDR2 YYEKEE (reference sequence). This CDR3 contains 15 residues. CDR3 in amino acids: CASSLVTSGSHEQFF. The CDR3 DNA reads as TGTGCCAGCAGCTTGGTGACTAGCGGGAGTCATGAGCAGTTCTTC.

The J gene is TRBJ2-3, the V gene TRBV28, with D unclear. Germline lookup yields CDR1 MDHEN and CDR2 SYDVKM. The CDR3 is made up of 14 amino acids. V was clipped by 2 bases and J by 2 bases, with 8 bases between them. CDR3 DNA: TGTGCCAGCAGTTTAGTGGCAGTCACAGATACGCAGTATTTT. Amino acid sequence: CASSLVAVTDTQYF.

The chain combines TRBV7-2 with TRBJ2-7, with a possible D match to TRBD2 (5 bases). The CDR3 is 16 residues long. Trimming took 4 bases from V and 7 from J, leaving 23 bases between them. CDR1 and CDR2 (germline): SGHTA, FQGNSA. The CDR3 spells CASSSWARALRGEQYF. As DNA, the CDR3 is TGTGCCAGCAGCTCTTGGGCCCGGGCCCTACGCGGGGAGCAGTACTTC.

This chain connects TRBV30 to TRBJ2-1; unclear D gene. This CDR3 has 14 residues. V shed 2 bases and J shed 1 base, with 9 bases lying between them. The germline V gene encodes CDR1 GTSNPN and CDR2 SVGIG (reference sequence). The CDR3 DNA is TGTGCCTGGAGTCAAGCTGTTTCCTACAATGAGCAGTTCTTC. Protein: CAWSQAVSYNEQFF.

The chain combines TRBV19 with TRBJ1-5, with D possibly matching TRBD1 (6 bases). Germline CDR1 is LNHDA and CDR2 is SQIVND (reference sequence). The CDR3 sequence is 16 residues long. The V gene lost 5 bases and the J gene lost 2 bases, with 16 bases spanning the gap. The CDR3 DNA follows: TGTGCCAGTAGTCCTAGACAGGATCTGGGCAATCAGCCCCAGCATTTT. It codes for CASSPRQDLGNQPQHF.

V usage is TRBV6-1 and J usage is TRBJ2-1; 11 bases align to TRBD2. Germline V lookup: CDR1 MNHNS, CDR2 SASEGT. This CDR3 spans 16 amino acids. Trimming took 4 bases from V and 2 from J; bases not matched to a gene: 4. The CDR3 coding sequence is TGTGCCAGCAGTGCTGGGACTAGCGGAGCCTACAATGAGCAGTTCTTC. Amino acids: CASSAGTSGAYNEQFF.

The CDR3 loop reads CASTEKRRAYEQYF. CDR3 nucleotide sequence: TGTGCCAGCACCGAAAAGCGGAGAGCCTACGAGCAGTACTTC. The chain recombines TRBV6-1 with TRBJ2-7; D is possibly TRBD2 (5 bases). Per germline, CDR1 MNHNS and CDR2 SASEGT. V lost 7 bases and J lost 2, with 15 bases in between. This CDR3 region has 14 residues.

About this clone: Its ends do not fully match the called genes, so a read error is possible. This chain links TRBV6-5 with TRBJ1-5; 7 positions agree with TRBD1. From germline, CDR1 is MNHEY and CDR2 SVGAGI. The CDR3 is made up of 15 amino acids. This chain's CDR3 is CASSAGTVPNRPQHF. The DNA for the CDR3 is TGTGCCAGCAGTGCCGGGACAGTCCCCAATCGGCCCCAGCATTTT.

CDR3 amino acids: CASSFGTANTEAFF. CDR3 bases: TGTGCCAGCAGCTTTGGGACTGCGAACACTGAAGCTTTCTTT. V is TRBV11-1 and J is TRBJ1-1; D may be TRBD1 (5 bases). The V end lost 3 bases, the J end lost 1 base, and 9 bases lay between the germline ends. The length of the CDR3 is 14 residues. The germline CDR1 and CDR2 sequences are SGHAT and FQDESV (reference sequence). Together with reference TRBV11-1 and TRBJ1-1, the CDR3 gives the full variable domain: EAEVAQSPRYKITEKSQAVAFWCDPISGHATLYWYRQILGQGPELLVQFQDESVVDDSQLPKDRFSAERLKGVDSTLKIQPAELGDSAMYLCASSFGTANTEAFFGQGTRLTVV.

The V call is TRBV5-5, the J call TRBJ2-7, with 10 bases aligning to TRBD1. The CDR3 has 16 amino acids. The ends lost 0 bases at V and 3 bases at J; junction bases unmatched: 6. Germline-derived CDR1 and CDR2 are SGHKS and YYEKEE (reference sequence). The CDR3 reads CASSLAGQGEIYEQYF. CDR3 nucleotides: TGTGCCAGCAGCTTGGCAGGACAGGGGGAAATCTACGAGCAGTACTTC.

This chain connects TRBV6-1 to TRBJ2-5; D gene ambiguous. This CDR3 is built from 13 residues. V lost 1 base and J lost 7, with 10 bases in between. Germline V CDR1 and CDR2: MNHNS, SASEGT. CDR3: CASSEEPLVTQYF. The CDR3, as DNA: TGTGCCAGCAGTGAAGAACCGCTAGTGACCCAGTACTTC.